In its sample, the clone carrying this T cell receptor beta chain was seen many times. Its antigen remains unidentified. The sample comes from a study of post-analysis software for immune sequencing data. The wider study: There were relapsing-remitting, secondary progressive and progressive-relapsing multiple sclerosis among the disease courses included. Notes on the study in general: There was significantly lower normalized Chao1 diversity in multiple sclerosis patients than in controls. Relative to controls, patients had several TRBV segments at higher frequency, with TRBV5-6, TRBV5-1 and TRBV20-1 among these.

Unique molecular identifiers had been added to the TCR beta cDNA libraries. T cells numbering roughly 1 to 10 million gave rise to some 500,000 cDNA molecules. Each CDR3 protein is one row after TCRdb ran MiXCR on the PCR reads. Here the sample spans about half a million distinct CDR3 sequences, roughly 34% being singletons. The germline gives CDR1 SQVTM, CDR2 ANQGSEA. This CDR3 region has 15 residues. Trimming left V 7 bases short and J 12 bases short, with 28 bases between. The clonotype originates from a girl under 18 with multiple sclerosis. V and J are TRBV29-1 and TRBJ2-1; unclear D gene. The sequencing sample was made of blood. CDR3 bases: TGCAGCGCGGTAGTCCCCCCCGAGGTAGCCGAGCGGCAGTTCTTC. It encodes CSAVVPPEVAERQFF.